This T cell receptor (beta chain) was obtained from a study of blood T cell repertoires in COVID-19. Overall study context: Whether acute or convalescent, the COVID-19 samples came from the United States, Italy and Spain. The analysed material was cDNA or gDNA that came from T cells, B-cell-depleted T cells, or PBMCs.

This clone appeared a few times. V was shortened by 4 bases and J by 2 bases, with 6 bases between the two germline ends. Looked up from germline, CDR1 is KGHSH and CDR2 is LQKENI. This CDR3 has 12 amino acids. In the original processing: Quantification of nucleated cells was approximated via reference gene primer amplification. The repertoire was sequenced with immunoSEQ multiplex PCR; TCRdb's copy has only in-frame clones and lacks some. Clonal size and the V and J genes are those of that table, whereas D and trimming came from the DNA. Of tens of thousands of clones listed, about 80% are singletons.

The source is a woman aged 55-69 years with acute or convalescent COVID-19. The genes are TRBV18 and TRBJ2-7; no definite D call. Sequencing was carried out using peripheral blood. The CDR3 nucleotides are TGTGCCAGCTCACAACAACCCTACGAGCAGTACTTC. Its protein is CASSQQPYEQYF.